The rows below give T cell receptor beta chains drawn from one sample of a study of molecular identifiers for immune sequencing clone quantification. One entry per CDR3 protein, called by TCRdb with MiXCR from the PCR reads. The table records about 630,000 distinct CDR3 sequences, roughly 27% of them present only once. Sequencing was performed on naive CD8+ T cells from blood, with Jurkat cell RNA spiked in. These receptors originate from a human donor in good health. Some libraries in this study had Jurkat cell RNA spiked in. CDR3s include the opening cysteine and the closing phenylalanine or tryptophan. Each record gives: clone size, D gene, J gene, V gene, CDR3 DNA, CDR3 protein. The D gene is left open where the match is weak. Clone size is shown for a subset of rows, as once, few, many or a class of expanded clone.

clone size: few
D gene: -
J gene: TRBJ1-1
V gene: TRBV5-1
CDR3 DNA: TGCGCCAGCAACGACGGCATGAACACTGAAGCTTTCTTT
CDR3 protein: CASNDGMNTEAFF

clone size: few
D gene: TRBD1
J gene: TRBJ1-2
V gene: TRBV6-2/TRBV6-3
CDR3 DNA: TGTGCCAGCAGTTGGACAGGGGGGACTTCCTATGGCTACACCTTC
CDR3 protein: CASSWTGGTSYGYTF

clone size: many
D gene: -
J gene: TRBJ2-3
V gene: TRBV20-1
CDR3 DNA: TGCAGTGCCCCAATTCGGACGGAAGGCCCAGATACGCAGTATTTT
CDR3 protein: CSAPIRTEGPDTQYF

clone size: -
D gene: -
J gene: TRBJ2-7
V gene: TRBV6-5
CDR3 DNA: TGTGCCAGCAGTTACGGTCCAGGGTGGGCCTACGAGCAGTACTTC
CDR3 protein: CASSYGPGWAYEQYF

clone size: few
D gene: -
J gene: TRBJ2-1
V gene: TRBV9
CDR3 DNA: TGTGCCAGCAGCGTAGAGGGCGGTATCTACAATGAGCAGTTCTTC
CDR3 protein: CASSVEGGIYNEQFF

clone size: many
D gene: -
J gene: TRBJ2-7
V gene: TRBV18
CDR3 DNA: TGTGCCAGCTCACCGGGGGACACCCCGGGGGAGCAGTACTTC
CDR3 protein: CASSPGDTPGEQYF

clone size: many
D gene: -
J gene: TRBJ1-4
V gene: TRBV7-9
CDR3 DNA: TGTGCCAGCAGCTCGCTAAACCGCACCGGGACCACAGGGTTT
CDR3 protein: CASSSLNRTGTTGF

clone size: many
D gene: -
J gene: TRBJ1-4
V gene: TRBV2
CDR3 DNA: TGTGCCAGCAGTGTGAGGAGAGATACACTGAAGGATGAAAAACTGTTTTTT
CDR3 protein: CASSVRRDTLKDEKLFF

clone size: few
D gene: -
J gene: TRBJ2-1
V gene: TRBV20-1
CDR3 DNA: TGCAGTGCTAGAGAATCTAGTAGGGGTTACCGTGAGCAGTTCTTC
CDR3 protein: CSARESSRGYREQFF

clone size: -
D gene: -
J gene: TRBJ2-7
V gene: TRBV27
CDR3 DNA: TGTGCCAGTGCCGTGGGTCGGACCTACGAGCAGTACTTC
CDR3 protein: CASAVGRTYEQYF

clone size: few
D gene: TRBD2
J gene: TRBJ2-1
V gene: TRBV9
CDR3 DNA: TGTGCCAGCAGCGTAGCGAGCGGGAGCGGGGGTGAGCAGTTCTTC
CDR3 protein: CASSVASGSGGEQFF

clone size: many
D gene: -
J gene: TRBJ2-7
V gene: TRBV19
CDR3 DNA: TGTGCCAGTAGTACCACGGGACTCCCGAACTACGAGCAGTACTTC
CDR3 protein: CASSTTGLPNYEQYF

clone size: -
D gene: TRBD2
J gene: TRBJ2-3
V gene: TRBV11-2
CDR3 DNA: TGTGCCAGCAGCGCGGCTAGCGGGGGGACGACAGATACGCAGTATTTT
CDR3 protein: CASSAASGGTTDTQYF

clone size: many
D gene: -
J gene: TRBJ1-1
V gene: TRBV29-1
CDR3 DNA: TGCAGCGTTGAAGGGGGCAGGGAGAACACTGAAGCTTTCTTT
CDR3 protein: CSVEGGRENTEAFF

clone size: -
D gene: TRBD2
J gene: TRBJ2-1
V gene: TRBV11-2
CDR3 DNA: TGTGCCAGCAGTAAACCGGGACTAGCGGGAGTAATGCAGTTCTTC
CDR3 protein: CASSKPGLAGVMQFF

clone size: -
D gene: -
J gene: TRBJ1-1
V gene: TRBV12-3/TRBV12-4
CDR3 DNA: TGTGCCAGCAGTTGGGGACGGTCGAACACTGAAGCTTTCTTT
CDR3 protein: CASSWGRSNTEAFF

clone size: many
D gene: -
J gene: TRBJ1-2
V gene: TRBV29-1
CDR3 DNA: TGCAGCGTTCTGACAGCGAACTATGGCTACACCTTC
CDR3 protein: CSVLTANYGYTF

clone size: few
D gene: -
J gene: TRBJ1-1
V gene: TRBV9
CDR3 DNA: TGTGCCAGCAGCCCGTCAGGGGTCAACACTGAAGCTTTCTTT
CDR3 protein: CASSPSGVNTEAFF

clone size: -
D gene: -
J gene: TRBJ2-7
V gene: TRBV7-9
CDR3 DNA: TGTGCCGGCAGCGCCGTTCCGGGCGAGCAGTACTTC
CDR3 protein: CAGSAVPGEQYF

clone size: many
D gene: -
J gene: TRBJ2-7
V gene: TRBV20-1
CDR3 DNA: TGCAGTGCTAGAGACCAGGGGTACTACGAGCAGTACTTC
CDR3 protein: CSARDQGYYEQYF

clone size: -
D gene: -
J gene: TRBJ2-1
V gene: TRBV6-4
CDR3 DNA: TGTGCCAGCAGTGACTCTTTAGGGTTTAGCTCCTACAATGAGCAGTTCTTC
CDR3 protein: CASSDSLGFSSYNEQFF

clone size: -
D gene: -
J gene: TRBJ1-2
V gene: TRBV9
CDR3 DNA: TGTGCCAGCCGGGACACCGCTAACTATGGCTACACCTTC
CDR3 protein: CASRDTANYGYTF

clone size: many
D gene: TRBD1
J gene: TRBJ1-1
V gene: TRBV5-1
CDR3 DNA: TGCGCCAGCAGCTTGACCCGACAGGGGAACACTGAAGCTTTCTTT
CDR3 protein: CASSLTRQGNTEAFF

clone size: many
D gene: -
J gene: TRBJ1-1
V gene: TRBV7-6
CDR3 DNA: TGTGCCAGCAGCCTAGTCACCCCGCCGGCAAACACTGAAGCTTTCTTT
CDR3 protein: CASSLVTPPANTEAFF

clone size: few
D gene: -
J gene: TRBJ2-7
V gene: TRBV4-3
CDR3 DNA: TGCGCCAGCAGCCAAGACGTGGCAGGGAATTCGTACGAGCAGTACTTC
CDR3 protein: CASSQDVAGNSYEQYF

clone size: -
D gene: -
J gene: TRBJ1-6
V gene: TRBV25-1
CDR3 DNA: TGTGCCAGCAGTGAACCTCCTAACAAACAACTCCACTTT
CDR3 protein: CASSEPPNKQLHF

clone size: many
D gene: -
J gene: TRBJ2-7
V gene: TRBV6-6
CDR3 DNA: TGTGCCAGCAGTTACGCGGGGCGGTCCTACGAGCAGTACTTC
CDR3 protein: CASSYAGRSYEQYF

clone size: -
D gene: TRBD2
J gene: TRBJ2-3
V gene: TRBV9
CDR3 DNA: TGTGCCAGCAGCGCCGGGACTAGCAATTCAGATACGCAGTATTTT
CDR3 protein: CASSAGTSNSDTQYF

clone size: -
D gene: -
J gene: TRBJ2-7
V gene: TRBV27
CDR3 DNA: TGTGCCAGCAGTTTGGAGGAGGGATCCCCCTACGAGCAGTACTTC
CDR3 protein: CASSLEEGSPYEQYF

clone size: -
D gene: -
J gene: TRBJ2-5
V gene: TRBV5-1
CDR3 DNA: TGCGCCAGCAGCTTGGTAGGTGCCAGGGCTATTCAAGAGACCCAGTACTTC
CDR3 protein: CASSLVGARAIQETQYF

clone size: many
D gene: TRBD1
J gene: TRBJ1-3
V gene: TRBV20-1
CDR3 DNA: TGCAGTGCTAGAGATCCGGGACAGGGGAAAGGTTCTGGAAACACCATATATTTT
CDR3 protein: CSARDPGQGKGSGNTIYF

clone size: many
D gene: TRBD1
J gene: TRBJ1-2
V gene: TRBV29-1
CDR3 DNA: TGCAGCGTTGAAGATTGGCAGGGGGATGGCTACACCTTC
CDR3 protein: CSVEDWQGDGYTF

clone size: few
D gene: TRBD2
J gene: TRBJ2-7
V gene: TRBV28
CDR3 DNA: TGTGCCAGCAGTTTAGGGGCTAGCGGGAGTTACGAGCAGTACTTC
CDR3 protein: CASSLGASGSYEQYF

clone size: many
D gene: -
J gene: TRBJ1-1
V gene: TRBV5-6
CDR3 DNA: TGTGCCAGCAGCCTCCCCGAATTGAACACTGAAGCTTTCTTT
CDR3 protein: CASSLPELNTEAFF

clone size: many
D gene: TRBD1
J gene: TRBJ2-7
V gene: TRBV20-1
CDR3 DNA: TGCAGTGCTTCTGGACAGGGATTAGGCGAGCAGTACTTC
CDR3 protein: CSASGQGLGEQYF

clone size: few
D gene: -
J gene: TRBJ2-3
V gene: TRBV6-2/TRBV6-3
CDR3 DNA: TGTGCCAGCAAGAACTACAGGGCGATTAGCACAGATACGCAGTATTTT
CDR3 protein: CASKNYRAISTDTQYF

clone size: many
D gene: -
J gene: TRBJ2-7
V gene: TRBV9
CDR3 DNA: TGTGCCAGCAGCGTGGTTCCCGGGGGGCTCTACGAGCAGTACTTC
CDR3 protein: CASSVVPGGLYEQYF

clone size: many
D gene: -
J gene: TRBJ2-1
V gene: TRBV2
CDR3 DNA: TGTGCCAGCAGTGAACAACAGCTCCCGGAGCAGTTCTTC
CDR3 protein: CASSEQQLPEQFF

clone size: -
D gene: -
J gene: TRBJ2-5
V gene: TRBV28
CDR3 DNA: TGTGCCAGCAGCCGCCCGACAGAGCGGGCAAGCAAGCCCCAGTACTTC
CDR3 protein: CASSRPTERASKPQYF

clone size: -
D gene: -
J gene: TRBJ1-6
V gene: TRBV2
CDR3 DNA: TGTGCCAGCAGGGAGACAGGATATAATTCACCCCTCCACTTT
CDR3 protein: CASRETGYNSPLHF

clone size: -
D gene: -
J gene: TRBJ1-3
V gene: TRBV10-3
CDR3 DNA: TGTGCCATCAGTGGGGGTGGCACCATATATTTT
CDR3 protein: CAISGGGTIYF

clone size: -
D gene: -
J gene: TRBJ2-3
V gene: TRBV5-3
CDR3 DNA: TGTGCCGGCAGCTTTAGCAGGAGGGCCTCGGATACGCAGTATTTT
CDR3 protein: CAGSFSRRASDTQYF

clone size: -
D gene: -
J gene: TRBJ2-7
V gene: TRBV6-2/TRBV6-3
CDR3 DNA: TGTGCCAGCAGCATACACGCCCGAGGGTTCGAGCAGTACTTC
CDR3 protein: CASSIHARGFEQYF